This T cell receptor beta chain was recovered during a study of shared clonotypes between healthy human individuals. Study findings and constraints: The low donor count limited represented genetic and exposure-history diversity. Incomplete sequencing of sorted subsets was indicated by rarefaction despite large depth. A handful of donors had about 5% of their naive CD4 clonotypes in common.

The CDR3 sequence is 15 residues long. The V gene's germline CDR1 is SGHRS and CDR2 YFSETQ. The germline V and J ends were trimmed by 4 bases and 0 bases, with 8 bases remaining between them. A word on this clone: Its antigen is unknown. This specimen includes other DNA sequences encoding the same CDR3.

The method was immunoSEQ multiplex PCR; TCRdb's version includes in-frame clones alone and lacks a portion of them. The data show millions of clones, approximately 94% seen once. This TCR came from a man in his late teens or twenties in good health. The sample was naive CD4+ T cells sorted from blood. Subset denoted: CD45RA+ positively selected. This chain joins TRBV5-1 and TRBJ2-6, with D hard to call. The CDR3 nucleotides are TGCGCCAGCAGCCCCCTCAGCTCTGGGGCCAACGTCCTGACTTTC. It yields the protein CASSPLSSGANVLTF.